This T cell receptor beta chain was documented in a study of neurological immune-mediated disorders. In germline, CDR1 is ENHRY, CDR2 SYGVKD. V trimming: 8 bases; J trimming: 3 bases; junction bases outside the gene matches: 3. There are 14 residues in the CDR3. Findings of the study overall: Expanded clones shared no identical CDR3 amino acid sequences across subjects, which suggested private TCR-beta repertoires in all groups.

cDNA was made by 5'RACE with 10-nucleotide random UMIs. Every sequencing run produced over 180 million TCR-beta sequences, and the sequences from any one run covered 15-18 subjects. One entry per CDR3 protein, called by TCRdb with MiXCR from the 5' RACE reads. This repertoire shows around 37,000 distinct CDR3 sequences, roughly 13% found once; its top ten account for 25% to 30%. This clonotype was seen ten or more times. Its matching antigen is unknown. The chain is built from TRBV10-3 and TRBJ2-1; 11 nucleotides agree with TRBD2. This TCR was recovered from a woman aged 45-59 years with HTLV-1-associated myelopathy (HAM/TSP). The specimen was PBMCs. The CDR3 DNA reads TGTGCCATCCAACTAGCGGGGGACTACAATGAGCAGTTCTTC. Its translation: CAIQLAGDYNEQFF.